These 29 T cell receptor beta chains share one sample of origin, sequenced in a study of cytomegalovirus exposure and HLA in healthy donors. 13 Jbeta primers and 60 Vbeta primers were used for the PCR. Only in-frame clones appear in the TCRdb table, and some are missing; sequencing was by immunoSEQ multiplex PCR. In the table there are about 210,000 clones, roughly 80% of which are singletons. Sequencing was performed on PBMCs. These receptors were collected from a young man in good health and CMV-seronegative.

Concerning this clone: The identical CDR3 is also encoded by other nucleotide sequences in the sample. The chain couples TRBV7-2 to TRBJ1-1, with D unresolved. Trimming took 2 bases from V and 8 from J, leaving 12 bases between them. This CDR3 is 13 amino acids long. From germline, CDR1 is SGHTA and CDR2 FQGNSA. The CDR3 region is CASSLIRAGEAFF. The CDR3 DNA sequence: TGTGCCAGCAGCTTAATCCGGGCGGGCGAAGCTTTCTTT. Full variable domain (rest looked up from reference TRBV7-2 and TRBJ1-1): GAGVSQSPSNKVTEKGKDVELRCDPISGHTALYWYRQSLGQGLEFLIYFQGNSAPDKSGLPSDRFSAERTGGSVSTLTIQRTQQEDSAVYLCASSLIRAGEAFFGQGTRLTVV.

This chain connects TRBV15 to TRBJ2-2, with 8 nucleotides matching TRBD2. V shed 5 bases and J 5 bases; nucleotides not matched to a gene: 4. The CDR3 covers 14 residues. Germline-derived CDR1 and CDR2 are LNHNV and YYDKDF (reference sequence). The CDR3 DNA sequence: TGTGCCACCAGCTTCCGACTAGCGACCGGGGAGCTGTTTTTT. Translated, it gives CATSFRLATGELFF.

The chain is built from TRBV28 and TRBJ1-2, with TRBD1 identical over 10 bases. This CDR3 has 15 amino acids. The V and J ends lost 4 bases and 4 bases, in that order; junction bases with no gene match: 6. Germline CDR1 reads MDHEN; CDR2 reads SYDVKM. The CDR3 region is CASSYGDRGLYGYTF. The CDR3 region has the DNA TGTGCCAGCAGTTACGGTGACAGGGGGCTCTATGGCTACACCTTC.

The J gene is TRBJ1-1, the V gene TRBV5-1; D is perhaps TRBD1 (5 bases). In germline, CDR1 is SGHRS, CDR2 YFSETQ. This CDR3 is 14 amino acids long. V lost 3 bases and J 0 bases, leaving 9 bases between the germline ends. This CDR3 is CASSWRGVNTEAFF. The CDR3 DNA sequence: TGCGCCAGCAGCTGGAGGGGCGTGAACACTGAAGCTTTCTTT.

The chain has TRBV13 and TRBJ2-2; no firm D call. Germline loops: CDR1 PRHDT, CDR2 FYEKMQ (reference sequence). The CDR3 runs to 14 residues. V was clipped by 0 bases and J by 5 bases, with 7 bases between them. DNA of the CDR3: TGTGCCAGCAGCTTAGGGGGCTTTACCGGGGAGCTGTTTTTT. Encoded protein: CASSLGGFTGELFF.

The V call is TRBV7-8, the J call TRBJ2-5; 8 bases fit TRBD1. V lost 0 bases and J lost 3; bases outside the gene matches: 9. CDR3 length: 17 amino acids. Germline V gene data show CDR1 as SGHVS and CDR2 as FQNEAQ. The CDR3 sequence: CASSLASGTGIKETQYF. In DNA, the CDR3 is TGTGCCAGCAGCTTAGCCTCCGGGACAGGAATCAAAGAGACCCAGTACTTC.

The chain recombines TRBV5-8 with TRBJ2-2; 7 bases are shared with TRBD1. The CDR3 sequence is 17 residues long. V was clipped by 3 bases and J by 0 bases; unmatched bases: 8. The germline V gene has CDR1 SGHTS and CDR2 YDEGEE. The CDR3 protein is CASSYRQGPANTGELFF. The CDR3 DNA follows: TGTGCCAGCAGCTATAGACAGGGACCGGCGAACACCGGGGAGCTGTTTTTT.

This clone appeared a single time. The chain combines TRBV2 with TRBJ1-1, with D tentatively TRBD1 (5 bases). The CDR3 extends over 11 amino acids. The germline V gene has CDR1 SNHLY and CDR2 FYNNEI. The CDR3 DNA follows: TGTGCTGTATGGGGGGGCACTGAAGCTTTCTTT. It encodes CAVWGGTEAFF.

Here the CDR3 DNA reads TGTGCCAGTAGTATAAGGACAGGGGGCGAGCAGTACTTC. Translation: CASSIRTGGEQYF. The chain combines TRBV19 with TRBJ2-7; TRBD1 matches at 10 bases. The CDR3 spans 13 residues. V shed 2 bases and J 6 bases; nucleotides not matched to a gene: 1. Germline-derived CDR1 and CDR2 are LNHDA and SQIVND (reference sequence).

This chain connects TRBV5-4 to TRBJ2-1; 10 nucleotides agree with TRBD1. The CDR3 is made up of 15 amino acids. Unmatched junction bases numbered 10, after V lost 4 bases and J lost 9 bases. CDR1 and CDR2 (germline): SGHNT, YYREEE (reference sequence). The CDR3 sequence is CASSQDRGFSSEQFF. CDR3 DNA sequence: TGTGCCAGCAGCCAGGACAGGGGGTTTTCGAGTGAGCAGTTCTTC.

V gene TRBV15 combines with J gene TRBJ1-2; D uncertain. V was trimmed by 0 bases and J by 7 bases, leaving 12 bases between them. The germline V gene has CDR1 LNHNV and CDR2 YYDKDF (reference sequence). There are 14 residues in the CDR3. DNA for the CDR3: TGTGCCACCAGCAGAGATTTAGGGAGGCTTGGCTACACCTTC. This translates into CATSRDLGRLGYTF.

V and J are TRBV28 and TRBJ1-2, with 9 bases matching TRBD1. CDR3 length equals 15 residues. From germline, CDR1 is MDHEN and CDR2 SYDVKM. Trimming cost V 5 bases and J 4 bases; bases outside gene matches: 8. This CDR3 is CASSTTGGGVYGYTF. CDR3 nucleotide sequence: TGTGCCAGCAGTACTACAGGGGGCGGGGTCTATGGCTACACCTTC.

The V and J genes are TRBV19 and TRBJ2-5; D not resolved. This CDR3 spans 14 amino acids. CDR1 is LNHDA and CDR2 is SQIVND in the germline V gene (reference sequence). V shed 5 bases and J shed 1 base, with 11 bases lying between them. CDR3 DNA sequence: TGTGCCAGTAGTCACGAGTCTCCCCAAGAGACCCAGTACTTC. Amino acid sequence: CASSHESPQETQYF.

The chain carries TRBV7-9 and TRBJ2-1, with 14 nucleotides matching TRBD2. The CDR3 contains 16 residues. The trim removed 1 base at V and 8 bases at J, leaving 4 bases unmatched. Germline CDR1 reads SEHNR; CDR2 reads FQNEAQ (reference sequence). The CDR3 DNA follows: TGTGCCAGCAGCTTAGGACTAGCGGGGGGGCCCTATGAGCAGTTCTTC. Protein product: CASSLGLAGGPYEQFF.

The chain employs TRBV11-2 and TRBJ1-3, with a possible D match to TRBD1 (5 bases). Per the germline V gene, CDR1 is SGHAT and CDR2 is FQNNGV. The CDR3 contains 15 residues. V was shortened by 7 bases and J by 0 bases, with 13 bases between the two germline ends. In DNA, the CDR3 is TGTGCCAGCACGGACCAGGGACTCTCTGGAAACACCATATATTTT. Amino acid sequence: CASTDQGLSGNTIYF.

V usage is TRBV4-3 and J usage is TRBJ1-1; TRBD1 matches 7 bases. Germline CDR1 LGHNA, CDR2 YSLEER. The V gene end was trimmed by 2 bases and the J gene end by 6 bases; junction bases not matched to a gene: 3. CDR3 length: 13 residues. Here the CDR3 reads CASSQRGTAEAFF. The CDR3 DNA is TGCGCCAGCAGCCAAAGGGGGACAGCTGAAGCTTTCTTT.

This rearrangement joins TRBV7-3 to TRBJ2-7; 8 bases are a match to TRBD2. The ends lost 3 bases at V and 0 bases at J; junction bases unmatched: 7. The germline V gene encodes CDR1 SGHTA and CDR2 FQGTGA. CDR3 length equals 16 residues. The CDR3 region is CASSLYSGALSYEQYF. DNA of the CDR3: TGTGCCAGCAGCTTGTATAGCGGGGCCCTCTCCTACGAGCAGTACTTC.

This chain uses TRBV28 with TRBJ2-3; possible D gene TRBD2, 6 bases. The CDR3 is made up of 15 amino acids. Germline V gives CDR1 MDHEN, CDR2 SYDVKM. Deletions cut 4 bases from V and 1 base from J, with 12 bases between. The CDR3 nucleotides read TGTGCCAGCAGTTCTAAGCGGGCTGGCACAGATACGCAGTATTTT. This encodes CASSSKRAGTDTQYF. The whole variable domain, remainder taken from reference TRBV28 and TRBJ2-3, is DVKVTQSSRYLVKRTGEKVFLECVQDMDHENMFWYRQDPGLGLRLIYFSYDVKMKEKGDIPEGYSVSREKKERFSLILESASTNQTSMYLCASSSKRAGTDTQYFGPGTRLTVL.

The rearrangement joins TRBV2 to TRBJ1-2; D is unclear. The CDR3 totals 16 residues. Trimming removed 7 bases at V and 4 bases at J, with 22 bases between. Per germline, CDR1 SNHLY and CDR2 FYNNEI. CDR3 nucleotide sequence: TGTGCCAGCACTACGCGGACGGGGATAGTCGGCTATGGCTACACCTTC. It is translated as CASTTRTGIVGYGYTF. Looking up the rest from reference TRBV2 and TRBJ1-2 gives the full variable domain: EPEVTQTPSHQVTQMGQEVILRCVPISNHLYFYWYRQILGQKVEFLVSFYNNEISEKSEIFDDQFSVERPDGSNFTLKIRSTKLEDSAMYFCASTTRTGIVGYGYTFGSGTRLTVV.

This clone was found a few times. This chain's CDR3 is CASSYSGGHTEAFF. DNA for the CDR3: TGTGCCAGCAGTTACTCGGGAGGGCACACTGAAGCTTTCTTT. The chain combines TRBV6-5 with TRBJ1-1; D remains unclear. The CDR3 is made up of 14 amino acids. Germline CDR1 MNHEY, CDR2 SVGAGI. V was pared by 0 bases and J by 3 bases, with 8 bases between.

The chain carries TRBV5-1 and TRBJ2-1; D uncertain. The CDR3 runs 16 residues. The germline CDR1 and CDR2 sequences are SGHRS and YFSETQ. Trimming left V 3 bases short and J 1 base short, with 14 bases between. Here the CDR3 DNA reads TGCGCCAGCAGCTCAGAGGCCCGCCGGTCCTACAATGAGCAGTTCTTC. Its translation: CASSSEARRSYNEQFF. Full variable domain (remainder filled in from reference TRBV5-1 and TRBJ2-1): KAGVTQTPRYLIKTRGQQVTLSCSPISGHRSVSWYQQTPGQGLQFLFEYFSETQRNKGNFPGRFSGRQFSNSRSEMNVSTLELGDSALYLCASSSEARRSYNEQFFGPGTRLTVL.

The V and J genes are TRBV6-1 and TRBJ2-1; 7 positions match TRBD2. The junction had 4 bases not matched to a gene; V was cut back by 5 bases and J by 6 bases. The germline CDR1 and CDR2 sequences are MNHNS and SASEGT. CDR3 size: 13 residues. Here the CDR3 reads CASSPRGFNEQFF. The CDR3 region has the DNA TGTGCCAGCAGTCCGCGGGGGTTCAATGAGCAGTTCTTC.

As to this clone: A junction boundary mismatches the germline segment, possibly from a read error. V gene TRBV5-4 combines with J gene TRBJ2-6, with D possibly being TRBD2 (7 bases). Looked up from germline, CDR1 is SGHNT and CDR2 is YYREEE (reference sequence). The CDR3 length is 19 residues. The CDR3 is CASSPPWGGGDSGASVLTF. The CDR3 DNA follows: TGTGCCAGCAGCCCGCCATGGGGGGGCGGAGACTCTGGGGCCAGCGTCCTGACTTTC.

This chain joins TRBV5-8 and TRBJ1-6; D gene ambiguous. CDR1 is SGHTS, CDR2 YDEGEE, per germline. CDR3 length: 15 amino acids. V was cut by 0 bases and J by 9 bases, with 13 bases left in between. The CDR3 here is CASSLVFAFGSPLHF. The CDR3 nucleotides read TGTGCCAGCAGCTTGGTATTTGCCTTCGGTTCACCCCTCCACTTT. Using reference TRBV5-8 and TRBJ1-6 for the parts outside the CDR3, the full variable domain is EAGVTQSPTHLIKTRGQQATLRCSPISGHTSVYWYQQALGLGLQFLLWYDEGEERNRGNFPPRFSGRQFPNYSSELNVNALELEDSALYLCASSLVFAFGSPLHFGNGTRLTVT.

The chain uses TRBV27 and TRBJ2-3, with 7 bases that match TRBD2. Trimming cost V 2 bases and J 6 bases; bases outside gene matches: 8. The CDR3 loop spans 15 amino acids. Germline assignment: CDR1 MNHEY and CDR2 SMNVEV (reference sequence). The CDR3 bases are TGTGCCAGCAGTTTAACGGGGGGTAGGCGGGATACGCAGTATTTT. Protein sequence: CASSLTGGRRDTQYF.

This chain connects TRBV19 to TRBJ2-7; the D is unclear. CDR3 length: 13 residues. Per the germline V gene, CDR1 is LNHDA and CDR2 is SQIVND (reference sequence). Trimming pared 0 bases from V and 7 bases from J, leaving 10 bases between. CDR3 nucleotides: TGTGCCAGTAGTATAGATTTTAGCCGGGAGCAGTACTTC. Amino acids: CASSIDFSREQYF.

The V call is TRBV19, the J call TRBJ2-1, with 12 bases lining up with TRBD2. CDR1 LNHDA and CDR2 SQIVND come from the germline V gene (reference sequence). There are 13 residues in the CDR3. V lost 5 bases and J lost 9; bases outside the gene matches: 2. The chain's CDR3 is CASSVTSGGEQFF. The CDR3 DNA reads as TGTGCCAGTAGTGTGACTAGCGGGGGTGAGCAGTTCTTC. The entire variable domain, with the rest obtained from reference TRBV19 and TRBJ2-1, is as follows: DGGITQSPKYLFRKEGQNVTLSCEQNLNHDAMYWYRQDPGQGLRLIYYSQIVNDFQKGDIAEGYSVSREKKESFPLTVTSAQKNPTAFYLCASSVTSGGEQFFGPGTRLTVL.

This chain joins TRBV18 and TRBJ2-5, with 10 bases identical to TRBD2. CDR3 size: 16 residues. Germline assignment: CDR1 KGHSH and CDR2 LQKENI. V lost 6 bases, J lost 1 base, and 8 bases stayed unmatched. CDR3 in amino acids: CASSPTLAGVQETQYF. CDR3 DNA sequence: TGTGCCAGCTCCCCCACCCTAGCGGGGGTCCAAGAGACCCAGTACTTC.

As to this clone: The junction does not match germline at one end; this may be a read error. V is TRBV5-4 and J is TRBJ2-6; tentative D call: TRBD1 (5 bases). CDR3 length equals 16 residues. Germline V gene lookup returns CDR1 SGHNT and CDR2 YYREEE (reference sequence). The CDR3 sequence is CASSLGRISGASVLTF. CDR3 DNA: TGTGCCAGCAGCTTGGGCAGGATCTCTGGGGCCAGCGTCCTGACTTTC.